Listed here is a single T cell receptor (beta chain). No antigen is known for it. Germline V CDR1 and CDR2: SGHTA, FQGNSA. V lost 5 bases, J lost 7 bases, and 22 bases stayed unmatched. There are 18 residues in the CDR3. This sample is part of a study of T cell responses to AZD1222 COVID-19 vaccine. Study-wide results and caveats: Every sample of the repertoires postdated the peak T cell response. Vaccine-related CD4 TCRs covered spike, predominating at 160-218 and 743-854.

Assay: immunoSEQ multiplex PCR; the TCRdb copy retains only in-frame clones and omits some. Seen here are approximately 150,000 clones, around 92% observed once, and the top ten hold approximately 0.97%. The TCR was taken from an adult in good health. The V gene is TRBV7-2, the J gene TRBJ1-2; 7 bases fit TRBD1. This specimen consisted of peripheral blood, obtained on day 0 of AZD1222 vaccination. CDR3 region: CASSPSTIQGVFSGGYTF. CDR3 nucleotides: TGTGCCAGCAGCCCCTCGACGATTCAGGGGGTTTTCAGTGGTGGCTACACCTTC.